This T cell receptor beta chain was retrieved from a study of naive and memory T cell subsets. General study findings and limits: Over 90% of naive TCR sequences appeared only once, unlike memory subsets.

The CDR3 has 14 residues. Germline V gene data show CDR1 as DFQATT and CDR2 as SNEGSKA (reference sequence). The V gene lost 0 bases and the J gene lost 1 base, with 9 bases spanning the gap. The beta constant-region primer was an equimolar mix of two oligonucleotides covering TRBC1 and TRBC2. TCRdb itself ran the UMI-ligation and nested PCR reads through MiXCR, one entry per CDR3 protein. The sample gives 84,000 or so distinct CDR3 sequences, 7% of which show up once; more than 1.5% is in the top ten. This clonotype appeared many times. Its antigen is still unknown. Sequenced: central memory CD4+ T cells from blood. The V call is TRBV20-1, the J call TRBJ1-1; tentatively, D is TRBD1 (5 bases). The TCR was taken from a human donor in good health. For the CDR3, the DNA is TGCAGTGCTAGAGAGGGAAGGGGGAACACTGAAGCTTTCTTT. Its protein is CSAREGRGNTEAFF.